These 26 T cell receptor beta chains were all obtained from the same sample, sequenced in a study of shared clonotypes between healthy human individuals. Profiling relied on immunoSEQ multiplex PCR, and the TCRdb table lists in-frame clones only, not all of them. The table includes 1.6 million or so clones, roughly 96% detected once. What was sequenced was naive CD4+ T cells sorted from blood. The subset was: CD45RA+ positively selected. The receptors here all came from a young man in good health.

The gene calls are TRBV19 and TRBJ1-1; D might be TRBD1 (5 bases). CDR1 and CDR2 (germline): LNHDA, SQIVND (reference sequence). CDR3 length equals 14 residues. Trimming pared 2 bases from V and 3 bases from J, leaving 10 bases between. CDR3 DNA: TGTGCCAGTAGTATAATACTAGGGGACACTGAAGCTTTCTTT. It translates to CASSIILGDTEAFF.

This chain joins TRBV9 and TRBJ2-1; TRBD2 matches 7 bases. Germline loops: CDR1 SGDLS, CDR2 YYNGEE. The CDR3 runs 16 residues. V was clipped by 1 base and J by 7 bases; unmatched bases: 11. In DNA, the CDR3 is TGTGCCAGCAGCGTAAATTTGGGAGGGCCTAGGAATGAGCAGTTCTTC. Translating it yields CASSVNLGGPRNEQFF.

The chain uses TRBV30 and TRBJ1-1; maybe TRBD1 (5 bases). V dropped 3 bases and J dropped 7 bases, with 18 bases sitting between them. In germline, CDR1 is GTSNPN, CDR2 SVGIG (reference sequence). The CDR3 is 14 residues long. The CDR3 DNA sequence: TGTGCCTGGAGGAAGACAGAGCTCGAGAATGAAGCTTTCTTT. The encoded protein is CAWRKTELENEAFF.

V usage is TRBV9 and J usage is TRBJ1-6; D is ambiguous. The CDR3 extends over 13 amino acids. Germline CDR1 and CDR2: SGDLS and YYNGEE. V was cut by 3 bases and J by 9 bases, with 10 bases left in between. Here the CDR3 DNA reads TGTGCCAGCAGCGAAACCCGGGGTTCACCCCTCCACTTT. Translated, it gives CASSETRGSPLHF.

The chain combines TRBV19 with TRBJ2-1, with 9 bases aligning to TRBD2. In germline, CDR1 is LNHDA, CDR2 SQIVND (reference sequence). The length of the CDR3 is 16 residues. Unmatched junction bases numbered 10, after V lost 1 base and J lost 9 bases. In nucleotides, the CDR3 is TGTGCCAGTAGTATAGGTCTAGCGGGAACGGGGGGTGAGCAGTTCTTC. This sequence encodes CASSIGLAGTGGEQFF.

The chain links TRBV12-5 to TRBJ1-2; 9 nucleotides match TRBD1. The CDR3 extends over 16 amino acids. Germline loops: CDR1 LGHNT, CDR2 FRNRAP. V lost 2 bases to trimming and J lost 4 bases; unmatched junction nucleotides: 8. The CDR3 is CASGLTTGTGSYGYTF. The CDR3 DNA is TGTGCTAGTGGTTTGACAACCGGGACAGGGAGCTATGGCTACACCTTC.

The chain is built from TRBV18 and TRBJ2-1; D may be TRBD1 (5 bases). The CDR3 is 15 amino acids. The germline gives CDR1 KGHSH, CDR2 LQKENI. Between the trimmed V and J ends, which lost 3 bases and 6 bases, there was a span of 15 bases. The CDR3 coding sequence is TGTGCCAGCTCACCCCCATGGACATTTGTCAATGAGCAGTTCTTC. It codes for CASSPPWTFVNEQFF.

The V and J genes are TRBV28 and TRBJ2-7; D is perhaps TRBD1 (6 bases). CDR3 size: 15 residues. V was shortened by 6 bases and J by 0 bases, with 15 bases between the two germline ends. Germline CDR1 reads MDHEN; CDR2 reads SYDVKM. The CDR3 sequence: CASSENRATSYEQYF. CDR3 DNA sequence: TGTGCCAGCAGCGAAAACAGGGCCACCTCCTACGAGCAGTACTTC.

The chain recombines TRBV28 with TRBJ2-2, with 10 positions matching TRBD1. The CDR3 covers 15 residues. V trimming: 3 bases; J trimming: 4 bases; junction bases outside the gene matches: 2. Germline CDR1 MDHEN, CDR2 SYDVKM. CDR3 amino acids: CASSLDRGGTGELFF. The CDR3 DNA reads as TGTGCCAGCAGTTTGGACAGGGGGGGCACCGGGGAGCTGTTTTTT.

About this clone itself: Different DNA sequences within this sample yield the same CDR3. CDR3 nucleotides: TGTGCCAGCAGAACTAACTATGGCTACACCTTC. This sequence encodes CASRTNYGYTF. The chain is built from TRBV28 and TRBJ1-2; no definite D call. Germline V gives CDR1 MDHEN, CDR2 SYDVKM. Trimming removed 6 bases from V and 0 bases from J, with 2 bases in between. This CDR3 is 11 amino acids long.

V is TRBV10-2 and J is TRBJ2-7; 8 nucleotides align to TRBD2. The CDR3 totals 17 residues. V lost 7 bases and J lost 0; bases outside the gene matches: 14. Looked up from germline, CDR1 is WSHSY and CDR2 is SAAADI. For the CDR3, the DNA is TGCGCCAGCACTATGGAAGTAGCGGGACATGGCTCCTACGAGCAGTACTTC. Protein: CASTMEVAGHGSYEQYF.

V is TRBV5-1 and J is TRBJ1-4; D is possibly TRBD1 (5 bases). Germline V lookup: CDR1 SGHRS, CDR2 YFSETQ. Between the trimmed V and J ends, which lost 3 bases and 8 bases, there was a span of 20 bases. This CDR3 is built from 16 residues. The CDR3 here is CASSSMPGTLTEKLFF. The CDR3 nucleotides read TGCGCCAGCAGCTCGATGCCCGGGACCTTAACAGAAAAACTGTTTTTT.

The chain links TRBV29-1 to TRBJ2-7; D possibly matches TRBD1 or TRBD2 (7 bases each). Germline V gene sequence: CDR1 SQVTM, CDR2 ANQGSEA. V was cut by 8 bases and J by 4 bases, with 15 bases left in between. The CDR3 has 12 amino acids. In DNA form, the CDR3 reads TGCAGCACGCGACAGGGAGGGTACGAGCAGTACTTC. Amino acids: CSTRQGGYEQYF.

The V and J genes are TRBV4-3 and TRBJ2-7; D tentatively reads TRBD1 or TRBD2 (5 bases each). Trimming removed 1 base at V and 2 bases at J, with 12 bases between. Germline CDR1 is LGHNA and CDR2 is YSLEER. CDR3 size: 15 residues. The CDR3 spells CASSQVGAAAYEQYF. DNA for the CDR3: TGCGCCAGCAGCCAAGTCGGGGCGGCCGCCTACGAGCAGTACTTC.

The rearrangement uses TRBV5-8 and TRBJ2-3, with 9 positions matching TRBD2. From germline, CDR1 is SGHTS and CDR2 YDEGEE. The junction had 7 bases not matched to a gene; V was cut back by 0 bases and J by 2 bases. This CDR3 is 17 amino acids long. The CDR3 region has the DNA TGTGCCAGCAGCTTGGGGTTAGCGGGAGCCTACACAGATACGCAGTATTTT. Protein sequence: CASSLGLAGAYTDTQYF.

J is TRBJ2-3 and V is TRBV5-6, with D possibly called TRBD1 or TRBD2 (6 bases each). The V and J ends lost 1 base and 4 bases respectively, with 10 bases between them. Looked up from germline, CDR1 is SGHDT and CDR2 is YYEEEE. This CDR3 has 14 residues. CDR3 nucleotides: TGTGCCAGCAGCTTGAGAGGGGGGCCAGATACGCAGTATTTT. This sequence encodes CASSLRGGPDTQYF.

This chain connects TRBV12-5 to TRBJ2-3; 13 nucleotides line up with TRBD2. This CDR3 is 16 amino acids long. V lost 6 bases, J lost 5 bases, and 8 bases stayed unmatched. Germline V gives CDR1 LGHNT, CDR2 FRNRAP. The CDR3 DNA reads as TGTGCTAGTGGCCGCGGACTAGCGGGAGTTGAAGATACGCAGTATTTT. It encodes CASGRGLAGVEDTQYF.

V gene TRBV10-2 combines with J gene TRBJ2-1, with 8 bases that match TRBD2. V lost 4 bases and J lost 6; bases outside the gene matches: 5. The CDR3 is 14 amino acids. Germline assignment: CDR1 WSHSY and CDR2 SAAADI. Here the CDR3 reads CASSGSGVPNEQFF. As DNA, the CDR3 is TGCGCCAGCAGTGGTAGCGGGGTACCCAATGAGCAGTTCTTC.

The chain carries TRBV18 and TRBJ2-7; TRBD2 matches 10 bases. Germline V gene data show CDR1 as KGHSH and CDR2 as LQKENI. This CDR3 spans 16 amino acids. J was trimmed by 3 bases and V by 3 bases; bases with no gene match: 8. CDR3 coding DNA: TGTGCCAGCTCACCCCTAGCGGGAGTCGGTTACTACGAGCAGTACTTC. Translating gives CASSPLAGVGYYEQYF.

This sequence joins TRBV28 and TRBJ1-1; no firm D call. Trimming left V 5 bases short and J 10 bases short, with 23 bases between. The CDR3 extends over 15 amino acids. Germline V CDR1 and CDR2: MDHEN, SYDVKM. CDR3 sequence (DNA): TGTGCCAGCAGTCCCCGGAAAGGAGGTAAATGGGGAGCTTTCTTT. Its protein is CASSPRKGGKWGAFF.

The chain uses TRBV2 and TRBJ2-1; 8 bases map to TRBD2. Trimming removed 5 bases from V and 6 bases from J; junction bases left unmatched: 9. Germline assignment: CDR1 SNHLY and CDR2 FYNNEI. This CDR3 spans 15 amino acids. CDR3 DNA sequence: TGTGCCAGCAGTCTAACTAGCGGAGGGCGCAATGAGCAGTTCTTC. This sequence encodes CASSLTSGGRNEQFF.

J is TRBJ2-7 and V is TRBV19, with D unresolved. CDR1 and CDR2 from the germline V gene are LNHDA and SQIVND (reference sequence). This CDR3 region has 15 residues. The V and J ends lost 3 bases and 1 base respectively, with 13 bases between them. The CDR3 DNA reads as TGTGCCAGTAGTATCCTGGCCGCCGCTTCCTACGAGCAGTACTTC. This encodes CASSILAAASYEQYF.

Here the CDR3 reads CASSVGDRIYEQYF. Written as DNA, the CDR3 is TGTGCCAGCAGTGTTGGGGACAGGATATACGAGCAGTACTTC. This chain joins TRBV6-1 and TRBJ2-7, with TRBD1 matching over 8 bases. V lost 4 bases, J lost 4 bases, and 6 bases stayed unmatched. The CDR3 loop spans 14 amino acids. Germline loops: CDR1 MNHNS, CDR2 SASEGT.

Remarks on this clone: Germline and junction disagree at one end, which may indicate a read error. The chain has TRBV7-2 and TRBJ2-3; no reliable D call. The CDR3 covers 13 residues. Germline assignment: CDR1 SGHTA and CDR2 FQGNSA. CDR3 DNA: TGTGCCAGCAGCCGGACCAACACAAATACGCAGTATTTT. Translating gives CASSRTNTNTQYF.

J is TRBJ2-2 and V is TRBV11-2; 7 nucleotides align to TRBD1. The germline V gene encodes CDR1 SGHAT and CDR2 FQNNGV. Unmatched junction bases numbered 5, after V lost 7 bases and J lost 6 bases. The CDR3 contains 13 residues. CDR3 amino acids: CASNTGTAGELFF. The CDR3, as DNA: TGTGCCAGCAACACGGGGACAGCCGGGGAGCTGTTTTTT.

The J gene is TRBJ1-1, the V gene TRBV30; no clear D gene. Germline CDR1 reads GTSNPN; CDR2 reads SVGIG (reference sequence). Trimming cost V 2 bases and J 5 bases, with 12 bases left between them. The CDR3 loop spans 13 amino acids. The CDR3 DNA reads TGTGCCTGGAGTAATGGGGTAGGGACTGAAGCTTTCTTT. Protein product: CAWSNGVGTEAFF.